These T cell receptor beta chains were read from a single sample in a study of metastatic and nonmetastatic thyroid tumors. Using MiXCR, TCRdb re-called clones from the PCR reads. The sample includes 25,000 to 35,000 clones, around 25% seen only once; the top ten take just over 14%. Source material: blood. These receptors all stem from a female donor with papillary thyroid cancer or a benign thyroid nodule (not recorded which). Some clones in this sample may be carry-over from other donors' samples. Each CDR3 is given with its conserved first and last residue. A D gene is named only where the DNA matches it firmly. Clone sizes are given selectively: once, few, many, or a class where the clone is expanded.

CDR3 DNA: TGTGCCAGCGGCACATTGAACACTGAAGCTTTCTTT
CDR3 protein: CASGTLNTEAFF
D gene: -
clone size: few
V gene: TRBV28
J gene: TRBJ1-1

CDR3 DNA: TGTGCCAGCAGCCCTGGGACTAGAGAAAGGACCCAGTACTTC
CDR3 protein: CASSPGTRERTQYF
D gene: TRBD2
clone size: many
V gene: TRBV7-2
J gene: TRBJ2-5

CDR3 DNA: TGTGCCAGCAGCCCCCGGGGACAGATGAGCACAGATACGCAGTATTTT
CDR3 protein: CASSPRGQMSTDTQYF
D gene: TRBD1
clone size: many
V gene: TRBV7-9
J gene: TRBJ2-3

CDR3 DNA: TGTGCCAGCAGCTTAAAGGGCCGTCGACTAATATCTGCTGAAGCTTTCTTT
CDR3 protein: CASSLKGRRLISAEAFF
D gene: -
clone size: -
V gene: TRBV7-3
J gene: TRBJ1-1

CDR3 DNA: TGTGCCAGCAGCTTCCGGACTAGCCAGCATGAGCAGTTCTTC
CDR3 protein: CASSFRTSQHEQFF
D gene: TRBD2
clone size: many
V gene: TRBV7-6
J gene: TRBJ2-1

CDR3 DNA: TGTGCCAGCAGCTTAGACGGCGGGAGTTGGGGGGAGCTGTTTTTT
CDR3 protein: CASSLDGGSWGELFF
D gene: TRBD2
clone size: many
V gene: TRBV7-2
J gene: TRBJ2-2

CDR3 DNA: TGTGCCACCAGTGACCGAACAGCGATCCTGGGAGAGACCCAGTACTTC
CDR3 protein: CATSDRTAILGETQYF
D gene: -
clone size: -
V gene: TRBV6-1
J gene: TRBJ2-5

CDR3 DNA: TGCAGTGCCCAGGCCGCGGGAAGGGCCTACGAGCAGTACTTC
CDR3 protein: CSAQAAGRAYEQYF
D gene: -
clone size: -
V gene: TRBV20-1
J gene: TRBJ2-7

CDR3 DNA: TGTGTCAGCAGCTCTCAAGAAGGGGCCCATCGGGGCTACACCTTC
CDR3 protein: CVSSSQEGAHRGYTF
D gene: -
clone size: many
V gene: TRBV7-9
J gene: TRBJ1-2

CDR3 DNA: TGTGCCAGCCATTCCGGACAGGGGAGAGAGACTGAAGCTTTCTTT
CDR3 protein: CASHSGQGRETEAFF
D gene: TRBD1
clone size: many
V gene: TRBV9
J gene: TRBJ1-1

CDR3 DNA: TGTGCCAGCGGGAAAGCGGGAGGAACCTACGAGCAGTACTTC
CDR3 protein: CASGKAGGTYEQYF
D gene: TRBD2
clone size: -
V gene: TRBV6-2/TRBV6-3
J gene: TRBJ2-7